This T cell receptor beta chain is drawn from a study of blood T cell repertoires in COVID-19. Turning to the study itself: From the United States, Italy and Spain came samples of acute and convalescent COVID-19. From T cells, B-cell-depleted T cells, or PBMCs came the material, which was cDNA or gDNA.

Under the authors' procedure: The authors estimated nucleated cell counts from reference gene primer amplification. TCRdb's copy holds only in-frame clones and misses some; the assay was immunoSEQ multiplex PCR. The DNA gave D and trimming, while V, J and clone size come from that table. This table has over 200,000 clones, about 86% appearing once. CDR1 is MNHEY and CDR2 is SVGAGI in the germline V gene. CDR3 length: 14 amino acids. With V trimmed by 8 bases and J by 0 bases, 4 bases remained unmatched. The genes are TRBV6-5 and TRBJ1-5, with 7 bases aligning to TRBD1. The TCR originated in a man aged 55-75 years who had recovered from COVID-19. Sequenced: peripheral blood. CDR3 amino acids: CASGTAYSNQPQHF. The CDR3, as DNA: TGTGCCAGCGGGACAGCTTATAGCAATCAGCCCCAGCATTTT.